This is a list of T cell receptor beta chains from one sample in a study of cytomegalovirus exposure and HLA in healthy donors. Only in-frame clones appear in the TCRdb table, and some are missing; sequencing was by immunoSEQ multiplex PCR. The sample includes some 130,000 clones, 74% of them seen just once. The sequenced material came from PBMCs. The receptor set was obtained from a woman aged 45 to 65 in good health and CMV-seropositive. CDR3s include the opening cysteine and the closing phenylalanine or tryptophan. Each record gives: J gene, D gene, clone size, V gene, CDR3 DNA, CDR3 protein. D genes are given only for firm matches. Not all rows give a size; the values are once, few, many and, for expanded clones, a class.

j_gene: TRBJ1-4
d_gene: .
abundance: .
v_gene: TRBV12-5
CDR3nt: TGTGCTAGTGCCCTGGACAGCAGTAATGAAAAACTGTTTTTT
CDR3aa: CASALDSSNEKLFF

j_gene: TRBJ1-5
d_gene: TRBD1
abundance: .
v_gene: TRBV12-5
CDR3nt: TGTGCTAGTGGCCACGGACAGGCCAATCAGCCCCAGCATTTT
CDR3aa: CASGHGQANQPQHF

j_gene: TRBJ2-6
d_gene: TRBD1
abundance: .
v_gene: TRBV5-5
CDR3nt: TGTGCCAGCAGCGGGGGACAGGGCCGCTCTGGGGCCAACGTCCTGACTTTC
CDR3aa: CASSGGQGRSGANVLTF

j_gene: TRBJ1-6
d_gene: TRBD1
abundance: .
v_gene: TRBV18
CDR3nt: TGTGCCAGCCAAAGACAGGGGCGAAACTCACCCCTCCACTTT
CDR3aa: CASQRQGRNSPLHF

j_gene: TRBJ2-3
d_gene: TRBD1
abundance: .
v_gene: TRBV4-1
CDR3nt: TGCGCCAGCAGCCAAGAAGGACAGGGGGCCAGGGCAGATACGCAGTATTTT
CDR3aa: CASSQEGQGARADTQYF

j_gene: TRBJ2-1
d_gene: .
abundance: .
v_gene: TRBV11-2
CDR3nt: TGTGCCAGCAGCTTGGGGGGCGGGGGAAGAGAGCAGTTCTTC
CDR3aa: CASSLGGGGREQFF

j_gene: TRBJ2-3
d_gene: .
abundance: .
v_gene: TRBV6-6
CDR3nt: TGTGCCAGCAGTTACCCCCGGGGGGCCGGCACAGATACGCAGTATTTT
CDR3aa: CASSYPRGAGTDTQYF

j_gene: TRBJ2-7
d_gene: TRBD2
abundance: .
v_gene: TRBV4-1
CDR3nt: TGCGCCAGCAGCCAAGGGCGGGGGGGCCGATACGAGCAGTACTTC
CDR3aa: CASSQGRGGRYEQYF

j_gene: TRBJ1-1
d_gene: .
abundance: .
v_gene: TRBV11-3
CDR3nt: TGTGCCAGCAGCTTATTAGGACAGAACACTGAAGCTTTCTTT
CDR3aa: CASSLLGQNTEAFF

j_gene: TRBJ2-5
d_gene: TRBD2
abundance: .
v_gene: TRBV30
CDR3nt: TGTGCCTGGAGTAGAAGACTAGCGGGGCTGATCAGGGAGACCCAGTACTTC
CDR3aa: CAWSRRLAGLIRETQYF

j_gene: TRBJ1-3
d_gene: .
abundance: .
v_gene: TRBV13
CDR3nt: TGTGCCAGCAGCTCCCCCTCCAGGGGCTCTGGAAACACCATATATTTT
CDR3aa: CASSSPSRGSGNTIYF

j_gene: TRBJ1-2
d_gene: .
abundance: .
v_gene: TRBV2
CDR3nt: TGTGCCAGCACCGTCACCCGGGGTGGCTACACCTTC
CDR3aa: CASTVTRGGYTF

j_gene: TRBJ2-5
d_gene: .
abundance: once
v_gene: TRBV7-6
CDR3nt: TGTGCCAGCAGCTCGTACGCGGGGTACCAAGAGACCCAGTACTTC
CDR3aa: CASSSYAGYQETQYF

j_gene: TRBJ2-3
d_gene: TRBD2
abundance: .
v_gene: TRBV19
CDR3nt: TGTGCCAGTCAGACCCTAGCGGGGGGCACAGATACGCAGTATTTT
CDR3aa: CASQTLAGGTDTQYF

j_gene: TRBJ1-4
d_gene: TRBD1
abundance: .
v_gene: TRBV5-1
CDR3nt: TGCGCCAGCAGCCCAATATCACAGGGGAATAATGAAAAACTGTTTTTT
CDR3aa: CASSPISQGNNEKLFF

j_gene: TRBJ1-2
d_gene: .
abundance: .
v_gene: TRBV12-5
CDR3nt: TGTGCTAGCGGGGTTGGGGGGGCCCCCCGGGGCTACACCTTC
CDR3aa: CASGVGGAPRGYTF

j_gene: TRBJ2-2
d_gene: .
abundance: .
v_gene: TRBV25-1
CDR3nt: TGTGCCAGCAGTGCCCAACTTGACACCGGGGAGCTGTTTTTT
CDR3aa: CASSAQLDTGELFF

j_gene: TRBJ1-5
d_gene: .
abundance: .
v_gene: TRBV6-1
CDR3nt: TGTGCCAGCAGACAAGGCAATCAGCCCCAGCATTTT
CDR3aa: CASRQGNQPQHF

j_gene: TRBJ1-1
d_gene: .
abundance: once
v_gene: TRBV19
CDR3nt: TGTGCCAGTAGTATAGGAAGGACACTGAACACTGAAGCTTTCTTT
CDR3aa: CASSIGRTLNTEAFF

j_gene: TRBJ1-6
d_gene: .
abundance: .
v_gene: TRBV7-9
CDR3nt: TGTGCCAGCAGCCCGCTAGACCCGGGGGGTAATTCACCCCTCCACTTT
CDR3aa: CASSPLDPGGNSPLHF

j_gene: TRBJ1-1
d_gene: .
abundance: .
v_gene: TRBV19
CDR3nt: TGTGCCAGTAGTAAAGGACAGATGAACACTGAAGCTTTCTTT
CDR3aa: CASSKGQMNTEAFF

j_gene: TRBJ1-4
d_gene: .
abundance: .
v_gene: TRBV6-5
CDR3nt: TGTGCCACCCAAACCGGGGGGGGAAGTGAAAAACTGTTTTTT
CDR3aa: CATQTGGGSEKLFF

j_gene: TRBJ2-3
d_gene: TRBD1
abundance: .
v_gene: TRBV14
CDR3nt: TGTGCCAGCAGCCTCGGGGACAGGGGAGAGACAGATACGCAGTATTTT
CDR3aa: CASSLGDRGETDTQYF

j_gene: TRBJ2-7
d_gene: .
abundance: .
v_gene: TRBV27
CDR3nt: TGTGCCAGCAGTTTAAAACCAGACAGCTCCTACGAGCAGTACTTC
CDR3aa: CASSLKPDSSYEQYF

j_gene: TRBJ2-7
d_gene: .
abundance: .
v_gene: TRBV11-3
CDR3nt: TGTGCCAGCAGCCCCGGCGGGACCTCCTACGAGCAGTACTTC
CDR3aa: CASSPGGTSYEQYF

j_gene: TRBJ1-5
d_gene: .
abundance: .
v_gene: TRBV27
CDR3nt: TGTGCCAGCAGTTTATCGGCCCAACAGCCCCAGCATTTT
CDR3aa: CASSLSAQQPQHF

j_gene: TRBJ1-6
d_gene: TRBD1
abundance: .
v_gene: TRBV9
CDR3nt: TGTGCCAGCAGCGTAGAGGGACAGGGGTACAAATCACCCCTCCACTTT
CDR3aa: CASSVEGQGYKSPLHF

j_gene: TRBJ2-5
d_gene: TRBD1
abundance: once
v_gene: TRBV30
CDR3nt: TGTGCCTGGTCGCGGACAGGGATCCCAGGAGAGACCCAGTACTTC
CDR3aa: CAWSRTGIPGETQYF

j_gene: TRBJ2-3
d_gene: .
abundance: .
v_gene: TRBV5-4
CDR3nt: TGTGCCATTAGGGGTAGCACAGATACGCAGTATTTT
CDR3aa: CAIRGSTDTQYF

j_gene: TRBJ2-3
d_gene: TRBD2
abundance: .
v_gene: TRBV6-5
CDR3nt: TGTGCCAGCAGGACTAGCGGGGGGTCAGATACGCAGTATTTT
CDR3aa: CASRTSGGSDTQYF

j_gene: TRBJ1-1
d_gene: .
abundance: .
v_gene: TRBV6-6
CDR3nt: TGTGCCAGCAGTTACGGGAGAGTATTATCCGGGGAAGCTTTCTTT
CDR3aa: CASSYGRVLSGEAFF

j_gene: TRBJ2-3
d_gene: TRBD1
abundance: .
v_gene: TRBV5-1
CDR3nt: TGCGCCAGCAGCTCCCTGGGACAGAGCACTTCAACAGATACGCAGTATTTT
CDR3aa: CASSSLGQSTSTDTQYF

j_gene: TRBJ2-5
d_gene: .
abundance: .
v_gene: TRBV7-9
CDR3nt: TGTGCCAGCAGCAGGCTAGAATTGGAGACCCAGTACTTC
CDR3aa: CASSRLELETQYF

j_gene: TRBJ2-6
d_gene: .
abundance: .
v_gene: TRBV12-5
CDR3nt: TGTGCTAGTGGTTGGGCCGACTCTGGGGCCAACGTCCTGACTTTC
CDR3aa: CASGWADSGANVLTF

j_gene: TRBJ2-5
d_gene: .
abundance: .
v_gene: TRBV14
CDR3nt: TGTGCCAGCAGCCAAGTTGGGGCGACCCAGTACTTC
CDR3aa: CASSQVGATQYF

j_gene: TRBJ2-3
d_gene: .
abundance: .
v_gene: TRBV19
CDR3nt: TGTGCCAGTAGTATAGTGGGAGCAGATACGCAGTATTTT
CDR3aa: CASSIVGADTQYF

j_gene: TRBJ1-2
d_gene: .
abundance: .
v_gene: TRBV6-5
CDR3nt: TGTGCCAGCAGTTTGGCGGGATCTGGCTATGGCTACACCTTC
CDR3aa: CASSLAGSGYGYTF

j_gene: TRBJ2-1
d_gene: TRBD2
abundance: once
v_gene: TRBV5-1
CDR3nt: TGCGCCAGCAGCGGATCTAGCGGGGGGGTCGATGAGCAGTTCTTC
CDR3aa: CASSGSSGGVDEQFF

j_gene: TRBJ2-5
d_gene: TRBD1
abundance: once
v_gene: TRBV4-1
CDR3nt: TGCGCCAGCAGCCTGGGACAGGGCCGAGAGACCCAGTACTTC
CDR3aa: CASSLGQGRETQYF

j_gene: TRBJ1-4
d_gene: .
abundance: few
v_gene: TRBV5-5
CDR3nt: TGTGCCAGCAGCTTGCCTTTAACGGAGAAACTGTTTTTT
CDR3aa: CASSLPLTEKLFF

j_gene: TRBJ2-7
d_gene: TRBD2
abundance: .
v_gene: TRBV2
CDR3nt: TGTGCCAGCAGGGCTGGACTAGCGGCGGGCGAGCAGTACTTC
CDR3aa: CASRAGLAAGEQYF

j_gene: TRBJ1-1
d_gene: .
abundance: .
v_gene: TRBV29-1
CDR3nt: TGCAGCGTTGTGAGAACCACTGAAGCTTTCTTT
CDR3aa: CSVVRTTEAFF

j_gene: TRBJ2-2
d_gene: .
abundance: .
v_gene: TRBV5-1
CDR3nt: TGCGCCAGCAGCTTGGAGCCACCAGGGCCCACCGGGGAGCTGTTTTTT
CDR3aa: CASSLEPPGPTGELFF

j_gene: TRBJ2-2
d_gene: .
abundance: .
v_gene: TRBV30
CDR3nt: TGTGCCTGGAAGATAATGAGGGCGAGCGGGGAGCTGTTTTTT
CDR3aa: CAWKIMRASGELFF

j_gene: TRBJ1-2
d_gene: .
abundance: .
v_gene: TRBV6-5
CDR3nt: TGTGCCAGCAGTTACGGTCAGGGTGGAGGCTACACCTTC
CDR3aa: CASSYGQGGGYTF

j_gene: TRBJ1-1
d_gene: .
abundance: .
v_gene: TRBV2
CDR3nt: TGTGCCAGCAGTTACAGGGCCGGGAACACTGAAGCTTTCTTT
CDR3aa: CASSYRAGNTEAFF

j_gene: TRBJ2-1
d_gene: TRBD2
abundance: .
v_gene: TRBV4-2
CDR3nt: TGTGCCAGCAGCCAAGAATCAAGCGGGGGGGCCCATGAGCAGTTCTTC
CDR3aa: CASSQESSGGAHEQFF

j_gene: TRBJ1-2
d_gene: .
abundance: .
v_gene: TRBV19
CDR3nt: TGTGCCAGTAGTATTCCGGGAGGGTCGAGCAGCTATGGCTACACCTTC
CDR3aa: CASSIPGGSSSYGYTF